A selection of T cell receptor beta chains follows, all from one sample in a study of blood T cell repertoires in COVID-19. Repertoires were generated with immunoSEQ multiplex PCR, while TCRdb's copy carries only in-frame clones and drops some. The data show 200,000 or so clones, about 88% seen once. The specimen sequenced was PBMCs or T cells enriched from blood (not recorded which). Every receptor here comes from a woman in her 30s who had recovered from COVID-19. CDR3s include the opening cysteine and the closing phenylalanine or tryptophan.

v_call	j_call	cdr3_aa
TRBV4-1	TRBJ1-2	CASSQLTVDYGYTF
TRBV12-3/TRBV12-4	TRBJ2-2	CASRTGQAGELFF
TRBV4-2	TRBJ2-2	CASSQGSGGDTGELFF
TRBV2	TRBJ1-3	CASRTDRRNTIYF
TRBV5-5	TRBJ1-2	CASSLAGWGDGYTF
TRBV4-2	TRBJ2-1	CASSRTNAIWGYEQFF
TRBV5-4	TRBJ2-7	CASSLGRRDEQYF
TRBV11-3	TRBJ1-1	CASSSGQGTSEAFF
TRBV6-5	TRBJ1-2	CASSYWTGINYGYTF
TRBV7-3	TRBJ2-3	CASSQDRITDTQYF
TRBV4-2	TRBJ1-1	CASTRGGNTEAFF
TRBV2	TRBJ2-7	CASSADRFSYEQYF
TRBV5-6	TRBJ2-4	CASSLENIQYF
TRBV11-2	TRBJ2-3	CASSFGQSTDTQYF
TRBV4-1	TRBJ1-1	CASSQRTGALNTEAFF
TRBV5-1	TRBJ1-2	CASSLELSGRGYTF